This is a list of T cell receptor beta chains from one sample in a study of blood T cells in healthy people across ages. A single record per CDR3 protein comes from TCRdb applying MiXCR to the 5' RACE reads. In the table there are about 830,000 distinct CDR3 sequences, 62% of which are singletons. What was sequenced was blood. The receptors derive from a man aged 25 to 45 in good health. Each CDR3 is given with its conserved first and last residue. A clone size is listed for some rows: how often the clone was seen (once, few, many), or a class if it is expanded.

v_call: TRBV28; clone_size: .; j_call: TRBJ1-1; cdr3_aa: CASSMGSEAFF
v_call: TRBV13; clone_size: few; j_call: TRBJ2-5; cdr3_aa: CASSSRYSGGGETQYF
v_call: TRBV20-1; clone_size: .; j_call: TRBJ1-2; cdr3_aa: CSAGSTGGLGYTF
v_call: TRBV5-1; clone_size: .; j_call: TRBJ2-5; cdr3_aa: CASSLIGAGAQETQYF
v_call: TRBV6-1; clone_size: .; j_call: TRBJ2-3; cdr3_aa: CAHARVVSTDTQYF
v_call: TRBV6-5; clone_size: .; j_call: TRBJ2-2; cdr3_aa: CASKRQVSGELFF
v_call: TRBV29-1; clone_size: .; j_call: TRBJ2-1; cdr3_aa: CSVEERQGMGNEQFF
v_call: TRBV20-1; clone_size: few; j_call: TRBJ2-1; cdr3_aa: CSAGTDSDYNEQFF
v_call: TRBV7-2; clone_size: .; j_call: TRBJ1-1; cdr3_aa: CASSRVQGWTEAFF
v_call: TRBV4-1; clone_size: .; j_call: TRBJ1-4; cdr3_aa: CASRPTRQGREKLFF
v_call: TRBV20-1; clone_size: .; j_call: TRBJ1-5; cdr3_aa: CSASQGLQPQHF
v_call: TRBV7-2; clone_size: few; j_call: TRBJ1-5; cdr3_aa: CASSLVGSRGNQPQHF
v_call: TRBV4-3; clone_size: few; j_call: TRBJ2-7; cdr3_aa: CASSQGEFPYEQYF
v_call: TRBV11-2; clone_size: once; j_call: TRBJ2-1; cdr3_aa: CASSLSLAGNNEQFF
v_call: TRBV3-1; clone_size: .; j_call: TRBJ2-5; cdr3_aa: CASSQDWSVQETQYF
v_call: TRBV28; clone_size: .; j_call: TRBJ2-7; cdr3_aa: CASSLGGPFSYEQYF
v_call: TRBV25-1; clone_size: .; j_call: TRBJ1-2; cdr3_aa: CASSESPSPTGGYTF
v_call: TRBV9; clone_size: .; j_call: TRBJ1-6; cdr3_aa: CASSVFGTPEGSYNSPLHF
v_call: TRBV5-1; clone_size: .; j_call: TRBJ2-5; cdr3_aa: CASSLRAGAQETQYF
v_call: TRBV25-1; clone_size: .; j_call: TRBJ1-1; cdr3_aa: CASSEYGLGVNTEAFF
v_call: TRBV4-1; clone_size: few; j_call: TRBJ2-3; cdr3_aa: CASSQDTGADTQYF
v_call: TRBV9; clone_size: once; j_call: TRBJ1-2; cdr3_aa: CASSVLGGGYTF
v_call: TRBV7-2; clone_size: .; j_call: TRBJ2-3; cdr3_aa: CASSSFGADTQYF
v_call: TRBV12-3/TRBV12-4; clone_size: .; j_call: TRBJ2-4; cdr3_aa: CASSPWTSGVLADIQYF
v_call: TRBV18; clone_size: .; j_call: TRBJ1-5; cdr3_aa: CASSVSPLGNQPQHF
v_call: TRBV20-1; clone_size: .; j_call: TRBJ2-2; cdr3_aa: CSARDARSNTGELFF
v_call: TRBV28; clone_size: .; j_call: TRBJ2-3; cdr3_aa: CASSPGLGTLGTSMADTQYF
v_call: TRBV6-1; clone_size: .; j_call: TRBJ2-1; cdr3_aa: CASSERGGYNEQFF
v_call: TRBV28; clone_size: .; j_call: TRBJ1-5; cdr3_aa: CASSLPGGLDQPQHF
v_call: TRBV9; clone_size: .; j_call: TRBJ2-7; cdr3_aa: CASSVGASGGAYEQYF
v_call: TRBV28; clone_size: .; j_call: TRBJ2-5; cdr3_aa: CASSFGSGGAHQETQYF
v_call: TRBV10-3; clone_size: few; j_call: TRBJ2-3; cdr3_aa: CAISEEGADTQYF